This T cell receptor beta chain is drawn from a study of CD8+ T cells in alopecia areata. Findings and caveats of the study: Tofacitinib delivered significant drops in scalp clonality and in expanded CD8+ clones among the top 100.

Specified treatment: oral pan-JAK inhibitor, 5-10 mg twice daily. In the case of this clone: What it binds is unknown.

Sequencing relied on a cDNA template that was reverse transcribed from extracted RNA. Assay used: immunoSEQ multiplex PCR; TCRdb lists only in-frame clones, some missing. Among tens of thousands of clones listed, over 25% were seen once. The CDR3 has 12 residues. Germline V lookup: CDR1 GTSNPN, CDR2 SVGIG (reference sequence). V shed 3 bases and J 7 bases; nucleotides not matched to a gene: 3. V is TRBV30 and J is TRBJ1-1; 9 nucleotides line up with TRBD1. This TCR was sampled from a human donor with alopecia areata. The sequencing here drew on CD8+ T cells sorted from blood, taken at week 4, from a patient treated with tofacitinib. The DNA for the CDR3 is TGTGCCTGGAGGGACAGGGGTAATGAAGCTTTCTTT. It codes for CAWRDRGNEAFF.